One sample yielded the 18 T cell receptor beta chains listed below, sequenced in a study of cytomegalovirus exposure and HLA in healthy donors. The PCR ran on 60 Vbeta and 13 Jbeta primers. Clones were read by immunoSEQ multiplex PCR, and TCRdb kept only the in-frame ones, dropping some. With roughly 88,000 clones in the sample, the ten largest clones hold 15% to 17%. The sample taken for sequencing was PBMCs. The receptors were sampled from a man between 50 and 59 years old in good health and CMV-seropositive.

The J gene is TRBJ1-1, the V gene TRBV4-1; D possibly corresponds to TRBD1 (5 bases). CDR1 is MGHRA, CDR2 YSYEKL, per germline. V was shortened by 6 bases and J by 4 bases, with 15 bases between the two germline ends. This CDR3 has 14 residues. The CDR3 spells CASSRTFSGTEAFF. The CDR3 nucleotides read TGCGCCAGCAGTCGGACATTTTCGGGCACTGAAGCTTTCTTT.

The chain joins TRBV11-3 to TRBJ2-3; D might be TRBD2 (6 bases). CDR3 length: 16 amino acids. Looked up from germline, CDR1 is SGHNT and CDR2 is YENEEA. V gave up 3 bases and J gave up 2 bases, with 15 bases separating them. This CDR3 is CASSFRPGTVTDTQYF. As DNA, the CDR3 is TGTGCCAGCAGCTTTCGACCCGGGACTGTCACAGATACGCAGTATTTT.

The chain recombines TRBV29-1 with TRBJ2-1, with 10 bases fitting TRBD1. Unmatched junction bases numbered 4, after V lost 5 bases and J lost 0 bases. The CDR3 has 15 amino acids. The germline V gene has CDR1 SQVTM and CDR2 ANQGSEA. CDR3 bases: TGCAGCGTTTGGGACAGGGGAGGCTCCTACAATGAGCAGTTCTTC. It yields the protein CSVWDRGGSYNEQFF.

This chain connects TRBV4-1 to TRBJ2-1; 8 positions match TRBD2. The junction had 7 bases not matched to a gene; V was cut back by 0 bases and J by 9 bases. The V gene's germline CDR1 is MGHRA and CDR2 YSYEKL. The CDR3 runs to 15 residues. The CDR3 spells CASSQEPGGRGEQFF. Here the CDR3 DNA reads TGCGCCAGCAGCCAAGAACCGGGAGGGCGGGGTGAGCAGTTCTTC.

The J gene is TRBJ2-1, the V gene TRBV5-1; 10 nucleotides line up with TRBD1. This CDR3 comprises 16 residues. Germline CDR1 is SGHRS and CDR2 is YFSETQ. Trimming took 3 bases from V and 5 from J; bases not matched to a gene: 8. Here the CDR3 DNA reads TGCGCCAGCAGCTCGATGACAGGGGGCGCCGACAATGAGCAGTTCTTC. It is translated as CASSSMTGGADNEQFF.

The rearrangement uses TRBV18 and TRBJ1-1, with 7 bases identical to TRBD1. After removal of 4 bases from V and 4 bases from J, the junction contained 9 bases not matched to a gene. This CDR3 contains 15 residues. Germline CDR1 and CDR2: KGHSH and LQKENI. The CDR3 loop reads CASSLQGLDPTEAFF. The DNA of the CDR3 is TGTGCCAGCTCACTACAGGGGTTGGACCCCACTGAAGCTTTCTTT.

The chain couples TRBV11-1 to TRBJ1-4, with a tentative D call TRBD1 (6 bases). This CDR3 has 15 amino acids. The V end lost 5 bases, the J end lost 15 bases, and 25 bases lay between the germline ends. Per the germline V gene, CDR1 is SGHAT and CDR2 is FQDESV (reference sequence). CDR3 in DNA: TGTGCCAGCAGCCAAATGAACGCAGGGGAACGTAACGTGTTTTTT. It specifies CASSQMNAGERNVFF.

The J gene is TRBJ2-7, the V gene TRBV9, with D perhaps matching TRBD2 (7 bases). Per the germline V gene, CDR1 is SGDLS and CDR2 is YYNGEE. Trimming left V 0 bases short and J 3 bases short, with 13 bases between. CDR3 length equals 15 residues. CDR3 nucleotide sequence: TGTGCCAGCAGCGTAGGGGGAGGGGGTTACTACGAGCAGTACTTC. This codes for CASSVGGGGYYEQYF. Supplemented by reference TRBV9 and TRBJ2-7, the full variable domain reads DSGVTQTPKHLITATGQRVTLRCSPRSGDLSVYWYQQSLDQGLQFLIQYYNGEERAKGNILERFSAQQFPDLHSELNLSSLELGDSALYFCASSVGGGGYYEQYFGPGTRLTVT.

The J gene is TRBJ2-3, the V gene TRBV4-3; 7 positions match TRBD2. The CDR3 is 17 amino acids. Trimming took 0 bases from V and 1 from J; bases not matched to a gene: 7. From germline, CDR1 is LGHNA and CDR2 YSLEER. CDR3 bases: TGCGCCAGCAGCCAAGATTGGGGAGGGGTTGGCACAGATACGCAGTATTTT. Translated, it gives CASSQDWGGVGTDTQYF.

The chain recombines TRBV18 with TRBJ1-2; D may be TRBD1 (6 bases). V gave up 0 bases and J gave up 6 bases, with 11 bases separating them. CDR3 length: 14 amino acids. Germline V gene lookup returns CDR1 KGHSH and CDR2 LQKENI. The CDR3 bases are TGTGCCAGCTCACCACCGTCAAACAGGGATGGCTACACCTTC. Translation: CASSPPSNRDGYTF.

This chain joins TRBV18 and TRBJ2-7; 11 nucleotides match TRBD2. The CDR3 covers 14 residues. The trim removed 6 bases at V and 3 bases at J, leaving 4 bases unmatched. Looked up from germline, CDR1 is KGHSH and CDR2 is LQKENI. CDR3 sequence: CASSGGTSGYEQYV. The DNA of the CDR3 is TGTGCCAGCTCCGGAGGGACTAGCGGCTACGAGCAGTACGTC.

This sequence joins TRBV30 and TRBJ2-1; D might be TRBD1 (6 bases). Deletions cut 2 bases from V and 9 bases from J, with 14 bases between. This CDR3 is 13 amino acids long. Germline V gene data show CDR1 as GTSNPN and CDR2 as SVGIG (reference sequence). CDR3 protein: CAWSPRTAGEQFF. The CDR3 bases are TGTGCCTGGAGTCCCCGGACAGCAGGTGAGCAGTTCTTC.

The chain uses TRBV6-5 and TRBJ2-2; the match to TRBD1 covers 9 bases. Looked up from germline, CDR1 is MNHEY and CDR2 is SVGAGI. The CDR3 spans 13 residues. Germline trimming cut 6 bases from V and 7 bases from J; bases unmatched to any gene: 3. This chain's CDR3 is CASSSTGGGELFF. CDR3 coding DNA: TGTGCCAGCAGCTCGACAGGGGGCGGGGAGCTGTTTTTT.

The chain is built from TRBV7-9 and TRBJ2-5; possibly TRBD2 for D (6 bases). CDR3 length equals 12 residues. The V gene's germline CDR1 is SEHNR and CDR2 FQNEAQ (reference sequence). V lost 10 bases, J lost 5 bases, and 14 bases lay in between. CDR3 in amino acids: CAIGGVSETQYF. CDR3 nucleotides: TGTGCCATCGGCGGGGTATCCGAGACCCAGTACTTC.

This chain joins TRBV12-5 and TRBJ2-1, with D perhaps TRBD2 (5 bases). The V end was cut by 5 bases, the J end by 6 bases, with 14 bases between. The CDR3 consists of 14 residues. CDR1 is LGHNT and CDR2 is FRNRAP in the germline V gene. The CDR3 is CASGPGGSFNEQFF. DNA of the CDR3: TGTGCTAGTGGTCCCGGAGGATCTTTCAATGAGCAGTTCTTC.

The chain has TRBV4-2 and TRBJ2-6, with 8 positions matching TRBD1. The CDR3 is 17 amino acids. V shed 4 bases, J shed 1 base, and the junction held 6 bases outside the gene matches. Germline V gene lookup returns CDR1 LGHNA and CDR2 YNFKEQ. The CDR3 sequence: CASSPERTGSGANVLTF. The CDR3 DNA is TGTGCCAGCAGCCCAGAGCGGACAGGGTCTGGGGCCAACGTCCTGACTTTC.

This chain joins TRBV7-9 and TRBJ2-2; 9 nucleotides match TRBD2. This CDR3 is 15 amino acids long. Germline loops: CDR1 SEHNR, CDR2 FQNEAQ (reference sequence). The V gene end was trimmed by 2 bases and the J gene end by 4 bases; junction bases not matched to a gene: 2. The CDR3 nucleotides read TGTGCCAGCAGCTTACCGCGGGGGGGCACCGGGGAGCTGTTTTTT. This gives the protein CASSLPRGGTGELFF.

The V call is TRBV18, the J call TRBJ1-5; D is perhaps TRBD1 (5 bases). CDR1 is KGHSH and CDR2 is LQKENI in the germline V gene. This CDR3 is built from 16 residues. V lost 3 bases, J lost 1 base, and 13 bases lay in between. DNA of the CDR3: TGTGCCAGCTCACCCGATGTAGGGGCCAGCAATCAGCCCCAGCATTTT. Amino acid sequence: CASSPDVGASNQPQHF.